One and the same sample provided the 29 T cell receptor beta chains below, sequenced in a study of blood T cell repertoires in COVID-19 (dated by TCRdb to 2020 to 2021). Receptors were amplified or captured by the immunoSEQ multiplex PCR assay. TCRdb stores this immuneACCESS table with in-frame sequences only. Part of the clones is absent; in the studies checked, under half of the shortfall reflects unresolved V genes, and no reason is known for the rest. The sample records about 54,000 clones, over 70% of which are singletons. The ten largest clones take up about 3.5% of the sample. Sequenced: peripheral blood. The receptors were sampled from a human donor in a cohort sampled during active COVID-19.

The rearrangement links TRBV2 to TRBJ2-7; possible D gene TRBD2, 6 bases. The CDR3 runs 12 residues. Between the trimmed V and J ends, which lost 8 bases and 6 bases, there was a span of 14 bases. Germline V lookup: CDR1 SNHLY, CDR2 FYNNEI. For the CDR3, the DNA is TGTGCCAGCCACCACGGGGAGGTCGAGCAGTACTTC. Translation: CASHHGEVEQYF.

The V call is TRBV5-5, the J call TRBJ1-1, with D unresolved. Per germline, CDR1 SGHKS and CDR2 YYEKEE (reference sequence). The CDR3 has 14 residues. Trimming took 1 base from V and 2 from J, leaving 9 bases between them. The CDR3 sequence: CASSLYGTNTEAFF. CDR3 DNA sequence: TGTGCCAGCAGCTTGTATGGCACCAACACTGAAGCTTTCTTT. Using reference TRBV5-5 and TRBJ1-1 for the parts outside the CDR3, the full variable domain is DAGVTQSPTHLIKTRGQQVTLRCSPISGHKSVSWYQQVLGQGPQFIFQYYEKEERGRGNFPDRFSARQFPNYSSELNVNALLLGDSALYLCASSLYGTNTEAFFGQGTRLTVV.

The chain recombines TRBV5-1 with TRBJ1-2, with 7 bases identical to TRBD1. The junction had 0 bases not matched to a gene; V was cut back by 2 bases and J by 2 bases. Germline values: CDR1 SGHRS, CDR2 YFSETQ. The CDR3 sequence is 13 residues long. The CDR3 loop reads CASSLQGNYGYTF. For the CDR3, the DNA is TGCGCCAGCAGCTTACAGGGGAACTATGGCTACACCTTC.

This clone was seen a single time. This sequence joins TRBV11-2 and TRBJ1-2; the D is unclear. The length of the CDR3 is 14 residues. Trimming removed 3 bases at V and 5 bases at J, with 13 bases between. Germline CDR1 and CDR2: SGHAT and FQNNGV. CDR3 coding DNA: TGTGCCAGCAGCTTGCGTCGGCGGTCATATGGCTACACCTTC. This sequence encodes CASSLRRRSYGYTF.

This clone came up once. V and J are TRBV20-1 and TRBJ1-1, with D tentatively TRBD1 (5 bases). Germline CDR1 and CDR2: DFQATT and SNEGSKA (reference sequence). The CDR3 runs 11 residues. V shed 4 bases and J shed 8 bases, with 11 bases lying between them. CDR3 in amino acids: CSAIPGQEAFF. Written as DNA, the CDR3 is TGCAGTGCTATTCCAGGGCAAGAAGCTTTCTTT.

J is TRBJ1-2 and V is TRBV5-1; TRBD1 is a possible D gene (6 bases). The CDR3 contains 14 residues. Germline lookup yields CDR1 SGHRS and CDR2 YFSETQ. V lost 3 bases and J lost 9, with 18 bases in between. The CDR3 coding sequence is TGCGCCAGCAGCTCCACCCACTCGACAGGCAGCTACACCTTC. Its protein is CASSSTHSTGSYTF.

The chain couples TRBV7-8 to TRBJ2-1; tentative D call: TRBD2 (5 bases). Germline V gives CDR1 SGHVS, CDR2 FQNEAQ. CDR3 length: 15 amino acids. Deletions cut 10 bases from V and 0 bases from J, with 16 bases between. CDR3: CATQSGPGSYNEQFF. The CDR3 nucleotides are TGTGCCACCCAGAGCGGACCCGGCTCCTACAATGAGCAGTTCTTC.

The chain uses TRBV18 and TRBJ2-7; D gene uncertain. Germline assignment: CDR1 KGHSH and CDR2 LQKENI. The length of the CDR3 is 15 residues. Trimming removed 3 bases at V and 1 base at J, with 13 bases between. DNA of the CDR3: TGTGCCAGCTCACCCCGGAGAACGGAGTCCTACGAGCAGTACTTC. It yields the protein CASSPRRTESYEQYF.

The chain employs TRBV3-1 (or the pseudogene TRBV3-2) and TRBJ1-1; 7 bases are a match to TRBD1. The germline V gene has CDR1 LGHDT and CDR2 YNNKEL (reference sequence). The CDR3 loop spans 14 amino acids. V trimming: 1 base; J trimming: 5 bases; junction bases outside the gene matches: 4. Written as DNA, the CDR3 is TGTGCCAGCAGCCAAGGAGCGACAGGGACTGAAGCTTTCTTT. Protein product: CASSQGATGTEAFF.

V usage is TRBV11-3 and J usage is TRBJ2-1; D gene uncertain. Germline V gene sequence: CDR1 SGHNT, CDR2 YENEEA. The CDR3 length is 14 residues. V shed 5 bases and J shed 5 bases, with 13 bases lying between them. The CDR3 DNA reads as TGTGCCAGCAGCCCAACGGCGCGGCACAATGAGCAGTTCTTC. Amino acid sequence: CASSPTARHNEQFF.

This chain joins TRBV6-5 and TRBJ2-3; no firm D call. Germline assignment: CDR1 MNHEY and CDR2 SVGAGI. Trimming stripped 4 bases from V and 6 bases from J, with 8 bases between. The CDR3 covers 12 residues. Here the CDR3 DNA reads TGTGCCAGCAGTTCAAGACTGGATACGCAGTATTTT. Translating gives CASSSRLDTQYF.

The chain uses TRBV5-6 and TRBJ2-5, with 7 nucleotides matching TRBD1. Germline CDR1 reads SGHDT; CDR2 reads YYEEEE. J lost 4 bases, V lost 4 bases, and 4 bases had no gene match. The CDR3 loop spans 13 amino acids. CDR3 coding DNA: TGTGCCAGCAGCCGACAGGGATTAGAGACCCAGTACTTC. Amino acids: CASSRQGLETQYF.

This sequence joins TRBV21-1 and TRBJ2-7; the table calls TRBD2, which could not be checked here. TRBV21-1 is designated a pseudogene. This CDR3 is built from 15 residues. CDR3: CASSRSSGGRGEQYF. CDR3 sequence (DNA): TGTGCCAGCAGCAGGTCTAGCGGGGGCCGGGGCGAGCAGTACTTC.

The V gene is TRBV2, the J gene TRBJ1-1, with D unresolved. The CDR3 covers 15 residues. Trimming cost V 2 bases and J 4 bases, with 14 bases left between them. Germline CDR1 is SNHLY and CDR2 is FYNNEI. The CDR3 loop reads CASSEFPGIGTEAFF. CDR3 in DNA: TGTGCCAGCAGTGAATTTCCGGGGATCGGCACTGAAGCTTTCTTT.

CDR3 sequence reads: CASSYRGKQETQYF. The CDR3, as DNA: TGTGCCAGCAGTTACCGGGGGAAACAAGAGACCCAGTACTTC. V usage is TRBV6-5 and J usage is TRBJ2-5; D possibly corresponds to TRBD2 (6 bases). CDR3 length equals 14 residues. Germline lookup yields CDR1 MNHEY and CDR2 SVGAGI. V was shortened by 2 bases and J by 2 bases, with 9 bases between the two germline ends.

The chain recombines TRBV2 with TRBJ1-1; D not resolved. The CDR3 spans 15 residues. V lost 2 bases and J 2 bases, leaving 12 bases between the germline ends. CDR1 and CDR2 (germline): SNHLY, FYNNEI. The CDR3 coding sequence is TGTGCCAGCAGTGAACTTGCGCCGAGAAACACTGAAGCTTTCTTT. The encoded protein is CASSELAPRNTEAFF.

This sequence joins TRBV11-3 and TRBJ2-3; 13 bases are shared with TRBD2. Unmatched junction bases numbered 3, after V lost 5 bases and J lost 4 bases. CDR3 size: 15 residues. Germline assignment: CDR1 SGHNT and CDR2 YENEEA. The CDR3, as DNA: TGTGCCAGCAGCCCCGGACTAGCGGGGGCAGATACGCAGTATTTT. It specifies CASSPGLAGADTQYF.

The CDR3 loop reads CAISEGQMNTEAFF. The CDR3 coding sequence is TGTGCCATCAGTGAGGGACAGATGAACACTGAAGCTTTCTTT. The V call is TRBV10-3, the J call TRBJ1-1; TRBD1 is a possible D gene (6 bases). CDR1 and CDR2 (germline): ENHRY, SYGVKD. This CDR3 is 14 amino acids long. Trimming stripped 2 bases from V and 0 bases from J, with 7 bases between.

CDR3 loop: CASSSTGEAFF. Written as DNA, the CDR3 is TGTGCCAGCAGCTCGACAGGAGAAGCTTTCTTT. The chain joins TRBV5-4 to TRBJ1-1; D possibly corresponds to TRBD1 (6 bases). V lost 3 bases to trimming and J lost 8 bases, with 8 bases between them. There are 11 residues in the CDR3. Germline CDR1 is SGHNT and CDR2 is YYREEE (reference sequence).

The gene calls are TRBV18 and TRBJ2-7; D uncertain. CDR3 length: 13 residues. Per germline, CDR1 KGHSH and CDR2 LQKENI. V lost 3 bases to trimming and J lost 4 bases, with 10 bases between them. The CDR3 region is CASSPPNLYEQYF. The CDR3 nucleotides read TGTGCCAGCTCACCCCCTAACTTATACGAGCAGTACTTC.

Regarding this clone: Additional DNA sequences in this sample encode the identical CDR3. The CDR3 nucleotides read TGTGCCAGCTCACCCCAGGGGGTCAACACCGGGGAGCTGTTTTTT. Its protein is CASSPQGVNTGELFF. The V and J genes are TRBV18 and TRBJ2-2; the match to TRBD1 covers 7 bases. CDR3 length: 15 amino acids. CDR1 KGHSH and CDR2 LQKENI come from the germline V gene. J was trimmed by 2 bases and V by 3 bases; bases with no gene match: 3.

CDR3 sequence (DNA): TGTGCCAGTAGTCCGGGACAGGGGGCGCATGGCTATGGCTACACCTTC. Translated: CASSPGQGAHGYGYTF. V and J are TRBV19 and TRBJ1-2; 12 bases are a match to TRBD1. Germline V gene data show CDR1 as LNHDA and CDR2 as SQIVND (reference sequence). This CDR3 is built from 16 residues. V shed 5 bases, J shed 4 bases, and the junction held 8 bases outside the gene matches. The full variable domain, its missing parts supplied by reference TRBV19 and TRBJ1-2, is DGGITQSPKYLFRKEGQNVTLSCEQNLNHDAMYWYRQDPGQGLRLIYYSQIVNDFQKGDIAEGYSVSREKKESFPLTVTSAQKNPTAFYLCASSPGQGAHGYGYTFGSGTRLTVV.

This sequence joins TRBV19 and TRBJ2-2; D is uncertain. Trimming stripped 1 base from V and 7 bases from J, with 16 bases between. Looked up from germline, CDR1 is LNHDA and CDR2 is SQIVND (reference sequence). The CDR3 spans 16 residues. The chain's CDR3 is CASSIALLRTNGELFF. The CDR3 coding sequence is TGTGCCAGTAGTATAGCACTACTCCGAACAAACGGGGAGCTGTTTTTT.

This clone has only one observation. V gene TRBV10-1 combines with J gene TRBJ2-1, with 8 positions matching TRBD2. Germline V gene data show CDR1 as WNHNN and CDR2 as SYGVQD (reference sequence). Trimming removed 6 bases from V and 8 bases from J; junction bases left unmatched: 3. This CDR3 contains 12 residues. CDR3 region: CASRPGGDEQFF. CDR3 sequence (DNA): TGCGCCAGCAGGCCCGGGGGGGATGAGCAGTTCTTC.

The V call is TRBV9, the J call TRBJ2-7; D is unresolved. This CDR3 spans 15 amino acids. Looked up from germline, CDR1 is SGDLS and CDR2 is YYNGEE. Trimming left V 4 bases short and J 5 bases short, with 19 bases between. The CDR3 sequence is CASSLQGGQRNEQYF. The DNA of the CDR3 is TGTGCCAGCAGCCTTCAAGGCGGCCAGAGAAACGAGCAGTACTTC.

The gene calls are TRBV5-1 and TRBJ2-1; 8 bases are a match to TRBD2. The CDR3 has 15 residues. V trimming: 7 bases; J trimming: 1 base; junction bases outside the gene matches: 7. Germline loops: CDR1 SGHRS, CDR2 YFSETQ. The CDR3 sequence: CASRSGGGSYNEQFF. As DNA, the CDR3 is TGCGCCAGCCGGAGCGGGGGAGGGTCCTACAATGAGCAGTTCTTC.

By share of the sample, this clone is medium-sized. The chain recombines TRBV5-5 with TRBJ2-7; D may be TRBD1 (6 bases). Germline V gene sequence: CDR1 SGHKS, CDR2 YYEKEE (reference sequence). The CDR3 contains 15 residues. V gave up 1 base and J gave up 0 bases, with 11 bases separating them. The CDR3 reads CASSLRGFSSYEQYF. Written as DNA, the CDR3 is TGTGCCAGCAGCTTGAGGGGGTTTAGCTCCTACGAGCAGTACTTC.

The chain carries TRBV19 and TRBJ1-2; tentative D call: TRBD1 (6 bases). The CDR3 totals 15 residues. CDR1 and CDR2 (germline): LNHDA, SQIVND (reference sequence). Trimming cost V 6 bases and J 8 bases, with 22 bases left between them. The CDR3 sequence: CASSLSGTPIVGYTF. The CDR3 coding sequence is TGTGCCAGTAGCCTCTCGGGGACACCGATCGTGGGCTACACCTTC.

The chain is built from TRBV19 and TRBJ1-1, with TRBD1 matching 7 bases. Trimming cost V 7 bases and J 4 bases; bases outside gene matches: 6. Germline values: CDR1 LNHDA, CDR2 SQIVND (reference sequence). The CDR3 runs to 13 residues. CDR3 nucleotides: TGTGCCAGTACTACAGACAGGGCCACTGAAGCTTTCTTT. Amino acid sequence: CASTTDRATEAFF.